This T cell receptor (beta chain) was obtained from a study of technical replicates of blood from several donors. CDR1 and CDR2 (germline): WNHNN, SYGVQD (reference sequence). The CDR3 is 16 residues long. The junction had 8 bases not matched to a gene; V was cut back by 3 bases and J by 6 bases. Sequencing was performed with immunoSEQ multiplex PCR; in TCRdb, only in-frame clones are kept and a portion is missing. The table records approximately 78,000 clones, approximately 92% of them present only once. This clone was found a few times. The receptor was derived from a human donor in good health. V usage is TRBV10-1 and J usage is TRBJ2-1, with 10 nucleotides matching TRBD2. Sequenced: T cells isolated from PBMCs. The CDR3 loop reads CASSDKTSGLGNEQFF. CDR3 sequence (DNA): TGCGCCAGCAGTGACAAGACTAGCGGGCTTGGCAATGAGCAGTTCTTC.